This T cell receptor beta chain was sequenced in a study of cytomegalovirus exposure and HLA in healthy donors. Overall study findings and caveats: In vitro experiments confirmed that three CMV-associated chains were specific for CMV antigens. Associated with cytomegalovirus, according to the listing, were 150 to 200 TCR beta chains. In a later analysis, first-cohort TCR clusters were found to tend to co-occur in the 130 or so validation repertoires.

Remarks on this clone: The antigen is not known.

In germline, CDR1 is MDHEN, CDR2 SYDVKM. With 4 bases clipped from V and 2 bases from J, the junction kept 5 bases outside the gene matches. This CDR3 is 16 amino acids long. The repertoire was sequenced with immunoSEQ multiplex PCR; TCRdb's copy has only in-frame clones and lacks some. The table records 150,000 or so clones, around 86% of them present only once. The sample taken for sequencing was PBMCs. This chain links TRBV28 with TRBJ2-6; 7 nucleotides match TRBD1. This TCR was recovered from a man aged 18-30 years in good health and CMV-seropositive. Written as DNA, the CDR3 is TGTGCCAGCAGTTCCTTGACAGGGCCTGGGGCCAACGTCCTGACTTTC. It codes for CASSSLTGPGANVLTF.